One TCR beta chain is described in this entry. Its target is not known. The data derive from a study of T-cell memory formation after mild COVID-19. Overall study: For the most part, TCR clusters were specific to one donor. Notes on the study in general: A subset of responding clones appeared in pre-infection memory, suggesting cross-reactive memory joined.

The CDR3 runs 16 residues. Trimming took 5 bases from V and 1 from J; bases not matched to a gene: 8. The germline CDR1 and CDR2 sequences are SEHNR and FQNEAQ (reference sequence). TCRdb re-analysed the 5' RACE reads in MiXCR, keeping a single row per CDR3 protein. Of 250,000 to 350,000 distinct CDR3 sequences listed, around 16% are singletons. Specimen: PBMCs or a T cell subset sorted from them (not recorded which). The clonotype comes from a man between 18 and 35 years old who had mild COVID-19 (a few samples of this study predate the infection). Cell type and time point are not known. The V and J genes are TRBV7-9 and TRBJ2-3; 8 nucleotides match TRBD2. The CDR3 sequence: CASSPPLAGRTDTQYF. The CDR3 bases are TGTGCCAGCAGCCCGCCCCTAGCGGGTCGCACAGATACGCAGTATTTT.